The clone carrying this T cell receptor (beta chain) was seen only a few times. Its cognate antigen is unknown. The data are from a study of OX40 agonist ivuxolimab in advanced cancers. At the level of the study: Patients took ivuxolimab, an agonistic anti-OX40 (CD134) antibody. Study results and caveats: Among the least clonally expanded were partial responders at 0.1-3.0 mg/kg. Compared with CD4+, CD8+ T cells on average had more expanded clones.

TCRdb keeps only in-frame clones here, not all; method: immunoSEQ multiplex PCR. In the table there are tens of thousands of clones, approximately 80% of which are singletons. With baseline, cycle 4 day 1, and cycle 7 day 1 as timepoints, blood was sampled. Germline CDR1 and CDR2: SGHTS and YDEGEE. V was shortened by 4 bases and J by 3 bases, with 8 bases between the two germline ends. This CDR3 is built from 12 residues. The chain recombines TRBV5-8 with TRBJ2-7; D call uncertain. Sequenced material: CD4+ or CD8+ T cells sorted from blood, taken in a trial of the OX40 agonist ivuxolimab. The TCR was taken from an adult with an advanced solid tumor such as melanoma, head and neck, liver or kidney cancer. CDR3 DNA: TGTGCCAGCAGCCCGGGTGGCTACGAGCAGTACTTC. Protein: CASSPGGYEQYF.